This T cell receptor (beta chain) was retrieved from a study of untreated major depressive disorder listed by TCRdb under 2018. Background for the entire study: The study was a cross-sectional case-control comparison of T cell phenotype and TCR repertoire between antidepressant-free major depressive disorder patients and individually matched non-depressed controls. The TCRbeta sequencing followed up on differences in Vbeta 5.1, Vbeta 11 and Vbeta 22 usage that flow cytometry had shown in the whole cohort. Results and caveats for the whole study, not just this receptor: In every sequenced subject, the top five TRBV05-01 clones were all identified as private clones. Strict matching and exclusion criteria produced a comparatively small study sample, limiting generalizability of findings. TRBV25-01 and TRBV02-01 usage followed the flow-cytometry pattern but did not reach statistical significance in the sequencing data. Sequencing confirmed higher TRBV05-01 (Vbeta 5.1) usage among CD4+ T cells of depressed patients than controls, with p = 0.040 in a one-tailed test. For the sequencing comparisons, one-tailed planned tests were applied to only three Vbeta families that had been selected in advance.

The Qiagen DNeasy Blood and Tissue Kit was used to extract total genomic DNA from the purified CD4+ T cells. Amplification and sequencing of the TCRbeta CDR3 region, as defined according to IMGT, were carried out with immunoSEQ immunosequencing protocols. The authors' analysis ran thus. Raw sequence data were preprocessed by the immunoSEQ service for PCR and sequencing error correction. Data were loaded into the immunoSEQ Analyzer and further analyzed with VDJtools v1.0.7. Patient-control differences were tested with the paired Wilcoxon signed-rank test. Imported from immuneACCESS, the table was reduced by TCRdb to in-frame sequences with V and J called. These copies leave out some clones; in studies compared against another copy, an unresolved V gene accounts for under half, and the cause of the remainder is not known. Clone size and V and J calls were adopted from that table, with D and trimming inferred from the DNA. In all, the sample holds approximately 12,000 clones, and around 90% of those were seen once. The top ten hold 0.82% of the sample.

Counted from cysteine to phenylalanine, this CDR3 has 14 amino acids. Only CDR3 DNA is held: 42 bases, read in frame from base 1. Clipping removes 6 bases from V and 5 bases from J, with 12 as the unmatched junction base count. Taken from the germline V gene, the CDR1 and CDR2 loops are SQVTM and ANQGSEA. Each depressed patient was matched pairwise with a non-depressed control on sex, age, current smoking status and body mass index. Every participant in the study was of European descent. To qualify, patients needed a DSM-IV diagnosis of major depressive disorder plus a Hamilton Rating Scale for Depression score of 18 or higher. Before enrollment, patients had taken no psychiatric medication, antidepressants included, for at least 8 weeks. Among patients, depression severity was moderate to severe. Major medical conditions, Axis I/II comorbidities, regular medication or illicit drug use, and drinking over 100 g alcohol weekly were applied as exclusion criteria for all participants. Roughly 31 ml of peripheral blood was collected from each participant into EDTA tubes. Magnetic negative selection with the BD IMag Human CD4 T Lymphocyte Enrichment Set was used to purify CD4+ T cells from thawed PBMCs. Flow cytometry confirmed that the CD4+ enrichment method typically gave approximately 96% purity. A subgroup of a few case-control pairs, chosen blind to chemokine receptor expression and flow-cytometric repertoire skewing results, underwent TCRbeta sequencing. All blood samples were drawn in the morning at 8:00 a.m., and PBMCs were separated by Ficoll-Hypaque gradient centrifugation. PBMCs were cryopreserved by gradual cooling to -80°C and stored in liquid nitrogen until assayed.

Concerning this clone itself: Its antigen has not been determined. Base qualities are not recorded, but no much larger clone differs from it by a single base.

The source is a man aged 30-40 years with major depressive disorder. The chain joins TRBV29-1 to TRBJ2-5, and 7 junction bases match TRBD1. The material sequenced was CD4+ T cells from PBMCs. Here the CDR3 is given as CSVRYRGAWETQYF. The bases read TGCAGCGTACGCTACAGGGGCGCGTGGGAGACCCAGTACTTC. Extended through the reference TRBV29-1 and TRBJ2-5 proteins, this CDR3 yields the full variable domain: SAVISQKPSRDICQRGTSLTIQCQVDSQVTMMFWYRQQPGQSLTLIATANQGSEATYESGFVIDKFPISRPNLTFSTLTVSNMSPEDSSIYLCSVRYRGAWETQYFGPGTRLLVL.